This TCR beta chain was obtained from a study of T cells in Graves' hyperthyroidism and ophthalmopathy. Findings of the study overall: Expanded thyroid clonotypes (above 0.001) were mostly also found in blood.

This clonotype was counted many times. Its antigen is not known. RNA transcripts yielded amplified TCR beta CDR3 regions. First-round RT-PCR of the TCR CDR3 relied on the HTBI primer set. Via MiXCR, TCRdb re-called the multiplex PCR reads, giving one row per CDR3 protein. Altogether hundreds of thousands of distinct CDR3 sequences are present, 13% to 15% being singletons, with the ten largest covering roughly a tenth. The CDR3 is 13 residues long. Trimming shortened V by 2 bases and J by 6 bases, and 8 bases separated the two germline ends. The sequence was collected from a woman between 18 and 29 years old with Graves' hyperthyroidism. The V gene is TRBV12-3 or TRBV12-4, the J gene TRBJ1-5; D call uncertain. The sequenced sample consisted of blood. The CDR3 DNA sequence: TGTGCCAGCAGTTTACAAAAGGGTCAGCCCCAGCATTTT. The encoded protein is CASSLQKGQPQHF.